Listed here is a single T cell receptor beta chain. This specimen belongs to a study of blood T cell repertoires in COVID-19. The wider study: Nucleic acid was either cDNA or gDNA, and it came from T cells, B-cell-depleted T cells, or PBMCs.

Per the original methods: Estimation of nucleated cell counts was performed using reference gene primer amplification. Using immunoSEQ multiplex PCR, the repertoire was profiled, and TCRdb retains in-frame clones only, with some absent. The DNA was the basis for D and trimming; V, J and clone size are from that table. The data contain 100,000 to 150,000 clones, approximately 87% of them singletons. CDR1 and CDR2 from the germline V gene are SGHAT and FQNNGV. Trimming left V 5 bases short and J 3 bases short, with 22 bases between. The CDR3 is 17 amino acids. The chain is built from TRBV11-2 and TRBJ1-1; D call uncertain. The material sequenced was peripheral blood. The TCR sequence derives from a man aged 45-65 years with acute or convalescent COVID-19. Written as DNA, the CDR3 is TGTGCCAGCAGCCTCCGGGTAACCGCCGGGATTTACACTGAAGCTTTCTTT. Encoded protein: CASSLRVTAGIYTEAFF.